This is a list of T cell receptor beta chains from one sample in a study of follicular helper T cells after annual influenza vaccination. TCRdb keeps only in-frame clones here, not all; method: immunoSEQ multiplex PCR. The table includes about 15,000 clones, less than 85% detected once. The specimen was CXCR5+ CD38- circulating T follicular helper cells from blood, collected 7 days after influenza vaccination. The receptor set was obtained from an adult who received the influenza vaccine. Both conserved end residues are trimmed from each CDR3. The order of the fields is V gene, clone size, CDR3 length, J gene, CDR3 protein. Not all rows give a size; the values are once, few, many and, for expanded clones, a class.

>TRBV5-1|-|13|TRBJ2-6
ASRSVPSGANVLT
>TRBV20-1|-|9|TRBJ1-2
SARRDSGYT
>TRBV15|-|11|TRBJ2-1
ATSINRDSPQF
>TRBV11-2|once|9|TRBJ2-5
ASSQGKTQY
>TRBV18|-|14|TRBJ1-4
ASSPLIDARGEKLF
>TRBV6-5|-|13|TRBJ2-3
ASSYSGQSADTQY
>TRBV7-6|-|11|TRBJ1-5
ASSPGHNQPQH
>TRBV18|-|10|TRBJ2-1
ASSPRTSEQF
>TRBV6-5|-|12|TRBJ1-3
ASSYDFSGNTIY
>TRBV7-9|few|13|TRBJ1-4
ASSFKGQLNEKLF
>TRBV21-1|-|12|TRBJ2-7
ASSNRDTYYEQY
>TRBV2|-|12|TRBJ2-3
ASRRTGVGDTQY
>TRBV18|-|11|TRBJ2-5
ASSPGAGETQY
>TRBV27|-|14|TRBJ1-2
ASSQHRGVGGYGYT
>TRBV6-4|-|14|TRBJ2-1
ASSDLLAGGHNEQF
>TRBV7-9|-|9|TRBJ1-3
ASSPGNTIY
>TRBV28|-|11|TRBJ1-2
ASSSRDRGLHT